Listed here is a single T cell receptor beta chain. Its antigen is not known. ViraFEST used viral peptide pools to expand antigen-specific CD4+ T cells before sequencing. The culture ran for 10 to 11 days, and then CD4+ T cells were isolated. It was two doses of either the BNT162b2 or mRNA-1273 vaccine that participants received. The vaccine recipients had no prior SARS-CoV-2 infection, with negative nucleocapsid antibodies. Produced via immunoSEQ multiplex PCR; TCRdb's table is partial and in-frame only. The sample comprises about 46,000 clones, around 80% of which are singletons, and more than 13% rests with the top ten. This CDR3 contains 16 residues. In germline, CDR1 is ENHRY, CDR2 SYGVKD. V lost 4 bases, J lost 2 bases, and 15 bases lay in between. The sample comes from a study of vaccination effects on CD4 cells after COVID-19. Study observations and caveats: Both infection-induced and vaccine-induced clones contracted markedly at late post-vaccination timepoints.

The chain combines TRBV10-3 with TRBJ1-3; D is possibly TRBD1 (6 bases). The TCR sequence derives from a human donor who received a COVID-19 vaccine. Material: CD4+ T cells from PBMCs cultured with HCoV-OC43 spike peptides, obtained after COVID-19 vaccination. The subset was: HCoV-OC43 spike overlapping peptide pool stimulation. Written as DNA, the CDR3 is TGTGCCATCAGTGCCCACTTACAGGGAGCTGGAAACACCATATATTTT. Protein product: CAISAHLQGAGNTIYF.